Listed below are T cell receptor beta chains from one sample, sequenced in a study of long-term antiretroviral therapy in people with HIV. Libraries were prepared by immunoSEQ multiplex PCR; TCRdb keeps only in-frame clonotypes and omits some of them. The data contain 20,000 to 25,000 clones, about 88% of them singletons. Sequenced here: unsorted PBMCs, sampled 0.6 years after starting antiretroviral therapy. Receptor source: a man in his 60s with HIV. Each CDR3 is given with its conserved first and last residue. The order of the fields is V gene, J gene, CDR3 length, D gene, clone size, CDR3 DNA, CDR3 protein. D genes are given only for firm matches. Clone size is stated in some rows and not others, as once, few, many or a class when expanded.

TRBV20-1,TRBJ2-3,11,.,.,TGCAGTGCTTTAACGGGAGATACGCAGTATTTT,CSALTGDTQYF
TRBV6-6,TRBJ2-7,12,.,.,TGTGCCAGCAGTGCGACTACCTACGAGCAGTACTTC,CASSATTYEQYF
TRBV2,TRBJ1-4,13,.,.,TGTGCCAGCAGTGATTGGGGAAAGGAAAAACTGTTTTTT,CASSDWGKEKLFF
TRBV5-1,TRBJ2-4,16,.,.,TGCGCCAGCAGCGAGGCCGTCGGACTAGCCAAAAACATTCAGTACTTC,CASSEAVGLAKNIQYF
TRBV5-4,TRBJ2-5,13,.,.,TGTGCCAGCAGCATTACAGTGGCCAAGACCCAGTACTTC,CASSITVAKTQYF
TRBV5-1,TRBJ1-5,14,.,.,TGCGCCAGCAGCTTGGCCGGAGGCAATCAGCCCCAGCATTTT,CASSLAGGNQPQHF
TRBV7-9,TRBJ1-3,17,.,.,TGTGCCAGCAGCTTAGACAGCCTAGGTATCTCTGGAAACACCATATATTTT,CASSLDSLGISGNTIYF
TRBV19,TRBJ1-4,13,TRBD1,.,TGTGCCAGTAGTCAGACAGGGAGTGAAAAACTGTTTTTT,CASSQTGSEKLFF
TRBV7-9,TRBJ1-5,15,TRBD1,.,TGTGCCAGCAGCTTCGGGACAGATAGCAATCAGCCCCAGCATTTT,CASSFGTDSNQPQHF
TRBV19,TRBJ1-1,14,.,.,TGTGCCAGTAGTACCCTTCCAGGAGGAACTGAAGCTTTCTTT,CASSTLPGGTEAFF
TRBV2,TRBJ2-7,14,TRBD2,.,TGTGCCAGCACCAGCTACCAGCGGGGTAACGAGCAGTACTTC,CASTSYQRGNEQYF
TRBV11-3,TRBJ2-2,15,TRBD1,few,TGTGCCAGCAGACCTGGACAGGGGTACACCGGGGAGCTGTTTTTT,CASRPGQGYTGELFF
TRBV6-4,TRBJ2-5,13,.,.,TGTGCCAGCAGCCAAACCCCAAGGGAGACCCAGTACTTC,CASSQTPRETQYF
TRBV11-3,TRBJ2-2,15,TRBD1,.,TGTGCCAGCAGCCAAGGACAGGCGAACACCGGGGAGCTGTTTTTT,CASSQGQANTGELFF
TRBV27,TRBJ1-4,18,.,.,TGTGCCAGCAGTTTTCATTTATTGGCAACAGAGTCTAATGAAAAACTGTTTTTT,CASSFHLLATESNEKLFF
TRBV10-3,TRBJ1-4,15,.,.,TGTGCCATCAGTGAGTCTTCGGGACTTAATGAAAAACTGTTTTTT,CAISESSGLNEKLFF
TRBV7-2,TRBJ2-7,14,.,once,TGTGCCAGCAGAAAAGGGCAGGGGAGGTACGAGCAGTACTTC,CASRKGQGRYEQYF
TRBV5-1,TRBJ2-7,17,TRBD2,.,TGCGCCAGCAGCCCCGACTCCGGGACTAGCGGAACCTACGAGCAGTACTTC,CASSPDSGTSGTYEQYF
TRBV19,TRBJ1-4,15,.,.,TGTGCCAGTATGTCACAGACAGCAACTAATGAAAAACTGTTTTTT,CASMSQTATNEKLFF
TRBV9,TRBJ2-3,17,TRBD2,.,TGTGCCAGCAGCGCCCAAGTTAGCGGGGGGGACACAGATACGCAGTATTTT,CASSAQVSGGDTDTQYF
TRBV27,TRBJ2-1,16,TRBD2,.,TGTGCCAGCACCTCGTGGAGCGGGGGGGCCGGGAATGAGCAGTTCTTC,CASTSWSGGAGNEQFF
TRBV6-5,TRBJ1-5,15,.,.,TGTGCCAGCAGCCCCCAAATCGGGGGTAATCAGCCCCAGCATTTT,CASSPQIGGNQPQHF
TRBV19,TRBJ1-4,16,TRBD1,.,TGTGCCAGTAGCCCCCAGACAGGGCCAGGATGGGAAAAACTGTTTTTT,CASSPQTGPGWEKLFF
TRBV6-6,TRBJ2-1,11,.,.,TGTGCCAGCAGCCCCGGGAATGAGCAGTTCTTC,CASSPGNEQFF
TRBV7-3,TRBJ2-1,14,.,.,TGTGCCAGCAGGTCCGGGTCAGTCCCCAATGAGCAGTTCTTC,CASRSGSVPNEQFF
TRBV7-3,TRBJ1-1,13,.,.,TGTGCCAGCAGCGGACAGTTCAACACTGAAGCTTTCTTT,CASSGQFNTEAFF
TRBV9,TRBJ2-1,13,.,.,TGTGCCAGCAGCGTAGGGGTAGAAGATGAGCAGTTCTTC,CASSVGVEDEQFF
TRBV5-1,TRBJ2-5,16,TRBD2,once,TGCGCCAGCAGGGGGAGCGGGGGGCTCCTTAAAGAGACCCAGTACTTC,CASRGSGGLLKETQYF
TRBV11-2,TRBJ2-1,12,.,.,TGTGCCAGCAGCTTAGGACAAATTGAGCAGTTCTTC,CASSLGQIEQFF
TRBV11-3,TRBJ2-2,14,.,.,TGTGCCAGCAGCTTAGTTTCGACGGACGGGGAGCTGTTTTTT,CASSLVSTDGELFF
TRBV7-3,TRBJ2-2,15,.,.,TGTGCCAGCAGCCCGGGACTCTCGAACACCGGGGAGCTGTTTTTT,CASSPGLSNTGELFF
TRBV7-2,TRBJ1-5,15,.,.,TGTGCCAGCAGCTTACGAGGAGGGGGCAATCAGCCCCAGCATTTT,CASSLRGGGNQPQHF
TRBV4-1,TRBJ1-5,18,.,.,TGCGCCAGCAGCCAAGATGGCGGAGGGGGATTGGGGAATCAGCCCCAGCATTTT,CASSQDGGGGLGNQPQHF
TRBV2,TRBJ1-2,15,.,.,TGTGCCAGCCAGGGTACCGGGACACCCGCTCGGGGCTACACCTTC,CASQGTGTPARGYTF
TRBV11-2,TRBJ2-1,15,.,.,TGTGCCAGCAGCTTAGCGACGACCTCCTACAATGAGCAGTTCTTC,CASSLATTSYNEQFF
TRBV7-9,TRBJ1-2,13,TRBD1,.,TGTGCCAGCAGCGAGGGACAGGGAGACGGCTACACCTTC,CASSEGQGDGYTF
TRBV18,TRBJ2-2,15,.,once,TGTGCCAGCTCCGCCCTCCTCGGAAGGGCCGGGGAGCTGTTTTTT,CASSALLGRAGELFF
TRBV18,TRBJ1-2,11,TRBD1,.,TGTGCCAGCTCACACCAGGGGGACTACACCTTC,CASSHQGDYTF
TRBV4-1,TRBJ2-1,14,.,.,TGCGCCAGCAGCCAAGAATCGATTGCCAATGAGCAGTTCTTC,CASSQESIANEQFF
TRBV2,TRBJ2-7,18,TRBD2,.,TGTGCCAGCAGTGAAGCGCCCTGGGATAGCGGGAGCTCCTACGAGCAGTACTTC,CASSEAPWDSGSSYEQYF
TRBV18,TRBJ2-3,17,.,medium-sized,TGTGCCAGCTCACCACTCACGGGTAGGGAAACGGTGGATACGCAGTATTTT,CASSPLTGRETVDTQYF
TRBV6-5,TRBJ1-6,13,.,.,TGTGCCAGCAGTTACAGGGAAAATTCACCCCTCCACTTT,CASSYRENSPLHF
TRBV11-2,TRBJ1-1,15,.,.,TGTGCCAGCAGCTTAAAGGCAGGGTGGGGCACTGAAGCTTTCTTT,CASSLKAGWGTEAFF
TRBV11-2,TRBJ1-2,15,.,.,TGTGCCAGCAGGTCTCAGGGAGGTGGAAACTATGGCTACACCTTC,CASRSQGGGNYGYTF